Below, 27 T cell receptor beta chains from the same sample are listed, as sequenced in a study of OX40 agonist ivuxolimab in advanced cancers. TCRdb keeps only in-frame clones here, not all; method: immunoSEQ multiplex PCR. The sample holds some 96,000 clones; approximately 89% are singletons and the top ten take 0.45% to 0.65%. The starting material was CD4+ or CD8+ T cells sorted from blood, obtained in a trial of the OX40 agonist ivuxolimab. These TCRs come from an adult with an advanced solid tumor such as melanoma, head and neck, liver or kidney cancer.

The chain joins TRBV5-5 to TRBJ1-2, with 9 bases aligning to TRBD1. The trim removed 5 bases at V and 4 bases at J, leaving 9 bases unmatched. Looked up from germline, CDR1 is SGHKS and CDR2 is YYEKEE (reference sequence). The CDR3 is 15 amino acids. Here the CDR3 reads CASSPRQGVGYGYTF. The CDR3 DNA is TGTGCCAGCAGTCCTAGACAGGGGGTAGGCTATGGCTACACCTTC.

The V gene is TRBV7-2, the J gene TRBJ1-6, with unresolved D. CDR1 and CDR2 from the germline V gene are SGHTA and FQGNSA. This CDR3 comprises 14 residues. V lost 3 bases to trimming and J lost 6 bases, with 9 bases between them. CDR3 residues: CASSLRGSNSPLHF. The CDR3 nucleotides read TGTGCCAGCAGCTTGAGAGGGAGTAATTCACCCCTCCACTTT.

This clone came up once. The chain carries TRBV5-4 and TRBJ2-1; 10 bases are shared with TRBD2. From germline, CDR1 is SGHNT and CDR2 YYREEE (reference sequence). Germline trimming cut 2 bases from V and 6 bases from J; bases unmatched to any gene: 5. The CDR3 loop spans 15 amino acids. CDR3 DNA sequence: TGTGCCAGCAGCTTTTTTCCTAGCGGGGGCAATGAGCAGTTCTTC. Its protein product is CASSFFPSGGNEQFF.

This clone was detected once. This chain joins TRBV19 and TRBJ2-1, with 9 bases matching TRBD2. Looked up from germline, CDR1 is LNHDA and CDR2 is SQIVND (reference sequence). V shed 6 bases, J shed 6 bases, and the junction held 12 bases outside the gene matches. CDR3 length equals 16 residues. The CDR3 protein is CASRLRAAGGPNEQFF. The CDR3 DNA reads TGTGCCAGTAGGCTAAGAGCGGCGGGAGGGCCCAATGAGCAGTTCTTC.

Written as DNA, the CDR3 is TGTGCCAGCAGCCCAAGGTCCTACAATGAGCAGTTCTTC. Translating it yields CASSPRSYNEQFF. The chain employs TRBV9 and TRBJ2-1; D gene unclear. The CDR3 loop spans 13 amino acids. Trimming left V 4 bases short and J 1 base short, with 6 bases between. CDR1 and CDR2 from the germline V gene are SGDLS and YYNGEE. Together with reference TRBV9 and TRBJ2-1, the CDR3 gives the full variable domain: DSGVTQTPKHLITATGQRVTLRCSPRSGDLSVYWYQQSLDQGLQFLIQYYNGEERAKGNILERFSAQQFPDLHSELNLSSLELGDSALYFCASSPRSYNEQFFGPGTRLTVL.

The V call is TRBV18, the J call TRBJ1-3; no reliable D call. There are 14 residues in the CDR3. CDR1 is KGHSH and CDR2 is LQKENI in the germline V gene. With 4 bases removed from V and 4 bases from J, the gap between germline ends came to 11 bases. In DNA, the CDR3 is TGTGCCAGCTCACAGACCCCAGAAGGAAACACCATATATTTT. Residues: CASSQTPEGNTIYF.

For the CDR3, the DNA is TGTGCCAGCAGCTTACTAGGAGCAAGGGCCTATGAGCAGTTCTTC. Translation: CASSLLGARAYEQFF. V and J are TRBV5-6 and TRBJ2-1; a weak D match, TRBD2 (5 bases). The V end lost 2 bases, the J end lost 8 bases, and 17 bases lay between the germline ends. The CDR3 has 15 amino acids. Germline lookup yields CDR1 SGHDT and CDR2 YYEEEE.

The chain employs TRBV5-1 and TRBJ2-1; 7 bases match TRBD1. The CDR3 has 15 amino acids. From germline, CDR1 is SGHRS and CDR2 YFSETQ. J was trimmed by 6 bases and V by 2 bases; bases with no gene match: 8. This CDR3 reads CASSLNDRVGNEQFF. The DNA of the CDR3 is TGCGCCAGCAGCTTAAACGACAGGGTCGGCAATGAGCAGTTCTTC.

As DNA, the CDR3 is TGTGCCAGCAGTTCCGGACTAGCGGGAGTGGGTTACGAGCAGTACTTC. Its translation: CASSSGLAGVGYEQYF. The V call is TRBV5-4, the J call TRBJ2-7; 13 nucleotides align to TRBD2. CDR1 and CDR2 from the germline V gene are SGHNT and YYREEE (reference sequence). V lost 5 bases to trimming and J lost 4 bases; unmatched junction nucleotides: 9. The CDR3 loop spans 16 amino acids.

This chain connects TRBV6-5 to TRBJ1-4; a possible D gene is TRBD1 (6 bases). The CDR3 runs 15 residues. V lost 5 bases and J 7 bases, leaving 17 bases between the germline ends. The V gene's germline CDR1 is MNHEY and CDR2 SVGAGI. CDR3 DNA: TGTGCCAGCAGTCAGAGACAGGCCGGGGGTGAAAAACTGTTTTTT. Translated, it gives CASSQRQAGGEKLFF.

The chain carries TRBV7-9 and TRBJ2-1; a weak D match, TRBD1 (5 bases). There are 15 residues in the CDR3. Looked up from germline, CDR1 is SEHNR and CDR2 is FQNEAQ (reference sequence). With 5 bases removed from V and 3 bases from J, the gap between germline ends came to 14 bases. CDR3 sequence reads: CASSVTGILYNEQFF. The CDR3, as DNA: TGTGCCAGCAGCGTAACAGGAATTCTCTACAATGAGCAGTTCTTC.

This rearrangement joins TRBV7-2 to TRBJ2-1; D unclear. Germline V gives CDR1 SGHTA, CDR2 FQGNSA. V shed 5 bases and J shed 5 bases, with 19 bases lying between them. The CDR3 sequence is 16 residues long. CDR3 DNA sequence: TGTGCCAGCAGCCCTACCACACTGCATATTAACAATGAGCAGTTCTTC. This translates into CASSPTTLHINNEQFF.

This rearrangement joins TRBV9 to TRBJ1-5; unclear D gene. Trimming left V 1 base short and J 0 bases short, with 2 bases between. This CDR3 is 13 amino acids long. Germline loops: CDR1 SGDLS, CDR2 YYNGEE. The CDR3 coding sequence is TGTGCCAGCAGCGTAAATAGCAATCAGCCCCAGCATTTT. Protein sequence: CASSVNSNQPQHF. Combining the CDR3 with reference TRBV9 and TRBJ1-5 gives the whole variable domain DSGVTQTPKHLITATGQRVTLRCSPRSGDLSVYWYQQSLDQGLQFLIQYYNGEERAKGNILERFSAQQFPDLHSELNLSSLELGDSALYFCASSVNSNQPQHFGDGTRLSIL.

The rearrangement joins TRBV5-1 to TRBJ2-2; the D is unclear. This CDR3 has 14 amino acids. Germline values: CDR1 SGHRS, CDR2 YFSETQ. Deletions cut 2 bases from V and 3 bases from J, with 8 bases between. The CDR3 spells CASSFSLDTGELFF. The DNA of the CDR3 is TGCGCCAGCAGCTTCTCCCTGGACACCGGGGAGCTGTTTTTT. Full variable domain (remainder filled in from reference TRBV5-1 and TRBJ2-2): KAGVTQTPRYLIKTRGQQVTLSCSPISGHRSVSWYQQTPGQGLQFLFEYFSETQRNKGNFPGRFSGRQFSNSRSEMNVSTLELGDSALYLCASSFSLDTGELFFGEGSRLTVL.

The gene calls are TRBV28 and TRBJ2-3; 10 nucleotides align to TRBD1. V shed 6 bases and J 4 bases; nucleotides not matched to a gene: 7. Germline V lookup: CDR1 MDHEN, CDR2 SYDVKM. The length of the CDR3 is 15 residues. CDR3 region: CASSPRGTGADTQYF. As DNA, the CDR3 is TGTGCCAGCAGCCCGAGGGGGACAGGGGCAGATACGCAGTATTTT.

This chain joins TRBV19 and TRBJ2-1, with 7 bases identical to TRBD2. V trimming: 7 bases; J trimming: 7 bases; junction bases outside the gene matches: 10. Looked up from germline, CDR1 is LNHDA and CDR2 is SQIVND (reference sequence). The CDR3 is 14 amino acids. The CDR3: CASTLRSSGNEQFF. The CDR3 coding sequence is TGTGCCAGTACTTTAAGGAGTAGCGGGAATGAGCAGTTCTTC.

The rearrangement links TRBV7-2 to TRBJ1-1; D remains ambiguous. Germline CDR1 reads SGHTA; CDR2 reads FQGNSA. The CDR3 consists of 15 residues. V was trimmed by 5 bases and J by 1 base, leaving 14 bases between them. The DNA of the CDR3 is TGTGCCAGCAGCGCGATGCCTGTTCCGAACACTGAAGCTTTCTTT. It codes for CASSAMPVPNTEAFF.

The chain recombines TRBV5-1 with TRBJ2-5, with D unclear. In germline, CDR1 is SGHRS, CDR2 YFSETQ. V was cut by 7 bases and J by 0 bases, with 7 bases left in between. CDR3 length: 12 amino acids. CDR3 in DNA: TGCGCCAGCTCACTGTACCAAGAGACCCAGTACTTC. It yields the protein CASSLYQETQYF.

The chain links TRBV6-5 to TRBJ2-3; D gene uncertain. The length of the CDR3 is 14 residues. Trimming pared 2 bases from V and 4 bases from J, leaving 10 bases between. Germline V lookup: CDR1 MNHEY, CDR2 SVGAGI. DNA for the CDR3: TGTGCCAGCAGTTACCTGCCGGGCTCAGATACGCAGTATTTT. It yields the protein CASSYLPGSDTQYF.

The CDR3 nucleotides read TGTGCCAGCAGCCGACCCCCAGGGGGCGAAGCTTTCTTT. Protein product: CASSRPPGGEAFF. The rearrangement links TRBV28 to TRBJ1-1, with 8 bases aligning to TRBD1. With 6 bases clipped from V and 8 bases from J, the junction kept 8 bases outside the gene matches. The CDR3 covers 13 residues. Germline CDR1 and CDR2: MDHEN and SYDVKM.

This sequence joins TRBV29-1 and TRBJ2-1, with D possibly matching TRBD2 (5 bases). The CDR3 consists of 15 residues. Germline CDR1 and CDR2: SQVTM and ANQGSEA. Trimming took 6 bases from V and 9 from J, leaving 24 bases between them. DNA of the CDR3: TGCAGCGTAAACCCAGGAGGTTCAAGCCGCCGTGAGCAGTTCTTC. Translated, it gives CSVNPGGSSRREQFF.

The chain employs TRBV5-1 and TRBJ1-1; D is unclear. V was trimmed by 0 bases and J by 1 base, leaving 7 bases between them. The CDR3 length is 14 residues. Germline CDR1 and CDR2: SGHRS and YFSETQ. As DNA, the CDR3 is TGCGCCAGCAGCTTGGTGCCGAAGAACACTGAAGCTTTCTTT. Its protein is CASSLVPKNTEAFF.

The V gene is TRBV5-1, the J gene TRBJ2-1, with 7 bases lining up with TRBD1. This CDR3 contains 17 residues. The germline CDR1 and CDR2 sequences are SGHRS and YFSETQ. V lost 1 base, J lost 3 bases, and 10 bases stayed unmatched. The CDR3 region is CASSLMTPAGGYNEQFF. The DNA for the CDR3 is TGCGCCAGCAGCTTGATGACGCCGGCAGGGGGCTACAATGAGCAGTTCTTC.

V gene TRBV7-9 combines with J gene TRBJ2-7; D ambiguous. Germline V gene data show CDR1 as SEHNR and CDR2 as FQNEAQ (reference sequence). The V end was cut by 5 bases, the J end by 0 bases, with 20 bases between. The CDR3 extends over 17 amino acids. This CDR3 reads CASSLNKIGRSSYEQYF. In DNA, the CDR3 is TGTGCCAGCAGCCTTAATAAGATAGGACGGTCCTCCTACGAGCAGTACTTC. Filled out from reference TRBV7-9 and TRBJ2-7, the complete variable domain reads DTGVSQNPRHKITKRGQNVTFRCDPISEHNRLYWYRQTLGQGPEFLTYFQNEAQLEKSRLLSDRFSAERPKGSFSTLEIQRTEQGDSAMYLCASSLNKIGRSSYEQYFGPGTRLTVT.

The chain combines TRBV5-6 with TRBJ2-2; 7 bases fit TRBD2. The ends lost 4 bases at V and 1 base at J; junction bases unmatched: 7. The CDR3 totals 16 residues. CDR1 is SGHDT and CDR2 is YYEEEE in the germline V gene. In nucleotides, the CDR3 is TGTGCCAGCAGCGCCCTGCTAGCGGTGAACACCGGGGAGCTGTTTTTT. Its translation is CASSALLAVNTGELFF.

This clone was seen only once. The CDR3 spells CASSARGGFGYTF. The CDR3 region has the DNA TGTGCCAGCAGCGCCAGGGGAGGTTTTGGCTACACCTTC. The rearrangement uses TRBV5-6 and TRBJ1-2, with a tentative D call TRBD1 (6 bases). CDR3 length: 13 residues. The V gene lost 4 bases and the J gene lost 7 bases, with 14 bases spanning the gap. From germline, CDR1 is SGHDT and CDR2 YYEEEE. Full variable domain (remainder filled in from reference TRBV5-6 and TRBJ1-2): DAGVTQSPTHLIKTRGQQVTLRCSPKSGHDTVSWYQQALGQGPQFIFQYYEEEERQRGNFPDRFSGHQFPNYSSELNVNALLLGDSALYLCASSARGGFGYTFGSGTRLTVV.

J is TRBJ1-1 and V is TRBV4-3; D uncertain. V was shortened by 2 bases and J by 5 bases, with 9 bases between the two germline ends. This CDR3 contains 13 residues. Germline values: CDR1 LGHNA, CDR2 YSLEER. The CDR3 DNA follows: TGCGCCAGCAGCCAACTCCTAAGGACTGAAGCTTTCTTT. This encodes CASSQLLRTEAFF.